This T cell receptor beta chain derives from a study of blood T cells in healthy people across ages. Points from the study as a whole: It was not possible, with unsorted PBMCs, to conclusively compare naive and antigen-experienced cells.

The individuals who served as donors were healthy Caucasians living in Russia, aged roughly 6 to 100. The CDR3 runs 13 residues. CDR1 and CDR2 from the germline V gene are SGDLS and YYNGEE. Trimming removed 1 base from V and 4 bases from J; junction bases left unmatched: 0. Next came a second PCR, run for about 7 to 12 cycles, which used a sample-barcoded 5' primer along with a J-beta primer mix. One entry per CDR3 protein, called by TCRdb with MiXCR from the 5' RACE reads. The sample has some 1 million distinct CDR3 sequences, around 43% seen once. To note about this clonotype: The antigen remains unidentified. A read error is possible here, since a much larger clone lies one base away.

The J gene is TRBJ2-3, the V gene TRBV9; 7 positions agree with TRBD1. The sample taken for sequencing was blood. This TCR derives from a woman aged 60-70 years in good health. The CDR3 bases are TGTGCCAGCAGCGTACAGGGGGCAGATACGCAGTATTTT. Encoded protein: CASSVQGADTQYF.